This TCR beta chain was observed in a study of T cell responses to AZD1222 COVID-19 vaccine. Germline V gene sequence: CDR1 SGHNT, CDR2 YYREEE (reference sequence). J lost 0 bases, V lost 4 bases, and 16 bases had no gene match. The CDR3 is 20 residues long. A note on this clone: The antigen remains unidentified.

Assay used: immunoSEQ multiplex PCR; TCRdb lists only in-frame clones, some missing. The table lists 25,000 to 30,000 clones, around 90% of them singletons, with about 1.2% in the top ten. Study outcomes and limitations: Across the whole spike, CD4 TCRs peaked at regions 160-218 and 743-854.

This clonotype was sampled from an adult in good health. This chain joins TRBV5-4 and TRBJ2-3; 11 positions match TRBD2. Here the sequenced sample was peripheral blood, taken on day 0 of AZD1222 vaccination. DNA of the CDR3: TGTGCCAGCAGCCGTCTACGAACCAATAGCGGGAGGGGGAGCACAGATACGCAGTATTTT. This sequence encodes CASSRLRTNSGRGSTDTQYF.